These T cell receptor beta chains were read from a single sample in a study of T cell changes during pregnancy in multiple sclerosis. Libraries were prepared by immunoSEQ multiplex PCR; TCRdb keeps only in-frame clonotypes and omits some of them. The table lists about 68,000 clones, less than 95% of them singletons. The specimen comprised peripheral blood, sampled in the third trimester of pregnancy. These receptors all come from a female donor with multiple sclerosis, enrolled in a pregnancy study. CDR3s include the opening cysteine and the closing phenylalanine or tryptophan. D genes are given only for firm matches. For some rows the clone size is stated as once, few or many, or as a class when expanded; others skip it.

TRBJ1-2	TRBV6-5	-	-	CASSYDLGANGYTF	TGTGCCAGCAGTTACGATTTGGGGGCGAATGGCTACACCTTC
TRBJ1-5	TRBV6-1	TRBD1	-	CASGRTGVSQPQHF	TGTGCCAGCGGAAGGACAGGGGTTAGCCAGCCCCAGCATTTT
TRBJ2-5	TRBV29-1	-	-	CSVTVVQETQYF	TGCAGCGTCACAGTAGTTCAAGAGACCCAGTACTTC
TRBJ2-7	TRBV7-9	-	-	CASSPGDNGIEQYF	TGTGCCAGCAGCCCCGGGGACAACGGGATCGAGCAGTACTTC
TRBJ1-1	TRBV5-1	-	-	CASNVGGKNTEAFF	TGCGCCAGCAATGTTGGAGGGAAGAACACTGAAGCTTTCTTT
TRBJ1-3	TRBV7-9	-	-	CASSSEGGSGNTIYF	TGTGCCAGCAGCTCAGAAGGGGGCTCTGGAAACACCATATATTTT
TRBJ2-7	TRBV19	-	-	CASSISPTNEQYF	TGTGCCAGTAGTATATCTCCTACCAACGAGCAGTACTTC
TRBJ2-2	TRBV29-1	TRBD1	-	CSVGQGNGELFF	TGCAGCGTTGGACAGGGGAACGGGGAGCTGTTTTTT
TRBJ1-1	TRBV5-1	-	-	CASSLQVDTNTEAFF	TGCGCCAGCAGCCTACAGGTGGACACTAACACTGAAGCTTTCTTT
TRBJ1-1	TRBV5-6	-	-	CASSSYMTEEAFF	TGTGCCAGCAGCTCCTACATGACAGAAGAAGCTTTCTTT
TRBJ1-2	TRBV27	TRBD1	-	CASRSRTGVLNYGYTF	TGTGCCAGCCGATCTCGGACAGGGGTATTAAACTATGGCTACACCTTC
TRBJ1-1	TRBV11-2	-	-	CASSLVGEGNTEAFF	TGTGCCAGCAGCTTAGTGGGAGAGGGGAACACTGAAGCTTTCTTT
TRBJ2-7	TRBV25-1	-	-	CASARSYEQYF	TGTGCCAGCGCCCGGTCCTACGAGCAGTACTTC
TRBJ2-7	TRBV5-6	-	-	CASSLASYYEQYF	TGTGCCAGCAGCTTGGCGTCCTATTACGAGCAGTACTTC
TRBJ1-6	TRBV5-6	TRBD1	-	CASSQGVGDNSPLHF	TGTGCCAGCAGCCAGGGGGTAGGCGATAATTCACCCCTCCACTTT
TRBJ1-1	TRBV7-2	TRBD1	few	CASRGQGTHMNTEAFF	TGTGCCAGCAGGGGACAGGGGACCCACATGAACACTGAAGCTTTCTTT
TRBJ2-2	TRBV19	TRBD2	-	CASSRVGGATGELFF	TGTGCCAGTAGTAGGGTGGGAGGGGCCACCGGGGAGCTGTTTTTT
TRBJ2-1	TRBV7-3	-	-	CASSPQRGGNEQFF	TGTGCCAGCAGCCCCCAAAGGGGGGGCAATGAGCAGTTCTTC
TRBJ1-2	TRBV19	-	few	CATGTTANYGYTF	TGTGCCACCGGGACAACAGCTAACTATGGCTACACCTTC
TRBJ2-1	TRBV2	TRBD2	few	CASSAGRTNNEQFF	TGTGCCAGCAGTGCCGGGAGGACTAACAATGAGCAGTTCTTC
TRBJ1-1	TRBV9	-	-	CASSVSRGFGTEAFF	TGTGCCAGCAGCGTGAGTAGGGGGTTTGGCACTGAAGCTTTCTTT
TRBJ1-1	TRBV7-2	TRBD1	-	CASSLERGHGTEAFF	TGTGCCAGCAGCTTAGAGAGGGGGCACGGAACTGAAGCTTTCTTT
TRBJ2-2	TRBV5-1	-	-	CASSPTVRSNTGELFF	TGCGCCAGCAGCCCAACAGTCCGATCGAACACCGGGGAGCTGTTTTTT
TRBJ1-2	TRBV18	TRBD1	-	CASSPGTGPSLGYTF	TGTGCCAGCTCACCCGGGACAGGGCCGTCTCTAGGCTACACCTTC
TRBJ2-7	TRBV7-2	TRBD1	-	CASSLTGAYEQYF	TGTGCCAGCAGCTTGACAGGGGCCTACGAGCAGTACTTC
TRBJ2-7	TRBV7-2	-	-	CASSLVPGSSYEQYF	TGTGCCAGCAGCTTAGTCCCGGGGTCATCCTACGAGCAGTACTTC
TRBJ2-1	TRBV6-6	TRBD2	-	CASSLTSGGANEQFF	TGTGCCAGCAGTTTGACTAGCGGGGGGGCGAATGAGCAGTTCTTC
TRBJ2-1	TRBV27	-	-	CASSFKRAYNEQFF	TGTGCCAGCAGTTTTAAGCGAGCCTACAATGAGCAGTTCTTC
TRBJ2-2	TRBV9	-	once	CASSTRRQGANTGELFF	TGTGCCAGCAGCACTCGCCGCCAGGGCGCGAACACCGGGGAGCTGTTTTTT
TRBJ1-5	TRBV19	-	-	CASRDSGSNQPQHF	TGTGCCAGTCGAGATTCCGGTAGCAATCAGCCCCAGCATTTT